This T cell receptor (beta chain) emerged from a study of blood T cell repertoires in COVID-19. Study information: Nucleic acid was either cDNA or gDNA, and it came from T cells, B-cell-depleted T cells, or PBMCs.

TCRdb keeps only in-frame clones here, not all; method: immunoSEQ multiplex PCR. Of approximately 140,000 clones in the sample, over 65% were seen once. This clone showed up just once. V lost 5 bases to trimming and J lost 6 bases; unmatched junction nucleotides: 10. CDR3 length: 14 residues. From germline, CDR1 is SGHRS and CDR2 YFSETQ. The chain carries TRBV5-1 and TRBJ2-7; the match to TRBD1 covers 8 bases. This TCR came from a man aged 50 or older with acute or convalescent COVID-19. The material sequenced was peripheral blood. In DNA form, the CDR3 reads TGCGCCAGCAGTTCGACAGGGGTGGTGAGCGAGCAGTACGTC. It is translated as CASSSTGVVSEQYV.